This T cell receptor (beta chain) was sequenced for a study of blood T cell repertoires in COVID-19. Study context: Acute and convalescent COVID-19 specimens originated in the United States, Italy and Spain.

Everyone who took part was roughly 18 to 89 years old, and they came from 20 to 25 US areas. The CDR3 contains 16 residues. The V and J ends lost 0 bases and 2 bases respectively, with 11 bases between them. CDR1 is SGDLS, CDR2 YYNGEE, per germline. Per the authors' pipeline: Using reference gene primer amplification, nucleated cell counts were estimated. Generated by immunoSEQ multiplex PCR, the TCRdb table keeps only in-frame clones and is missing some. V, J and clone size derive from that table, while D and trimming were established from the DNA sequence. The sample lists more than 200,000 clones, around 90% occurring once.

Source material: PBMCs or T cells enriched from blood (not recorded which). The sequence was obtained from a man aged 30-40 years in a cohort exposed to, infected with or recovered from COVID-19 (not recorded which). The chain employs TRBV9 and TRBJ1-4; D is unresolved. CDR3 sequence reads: CASSVDPGGTNEKLFF. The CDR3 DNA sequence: TGTGCCAGCAGCGTAGACCCGGGAGGCACTAATGAAAAACTGTTTTTT.